This T cell receptor beta chain derives from a study of high-grade serous ovarian cancer treatment subgroups. Tumor samples were obtained before definitive surgery or chemotherapy. A remark on this clone: Its antigen is not identified.

General study findings and limits: Bulk tumor TCR sequencing gave no spatial information.

This table comes from immunoSEQ multiplex PCR, and its TCRdb copy is limited to in-frame clones, with some not included. The sample shows around 9,000 clones, roughly nine tenths of them seen only once. This TCR was recovered from a human donor with high-grade serous ovarian cancer. What was sequenced was tumor tissue.

Written as DNA, the CDR3 is TGTGCCAGCAGCCACCCTGACAGGGGGAACACTGAAGCTTTCTTT. Translated, it gives CASSHPDRGNTEAFF. This rearrangement joins TRBV14 to TRBJ1-1, with TRBD1 identical over 8 bases. The germline CDR1 and CDR2 sequences are SGHDN and FVKESK. CDR3 size: 15 residues. V dropped 3 bases and J dropped 1; count of bases not matched to a gene: 4.